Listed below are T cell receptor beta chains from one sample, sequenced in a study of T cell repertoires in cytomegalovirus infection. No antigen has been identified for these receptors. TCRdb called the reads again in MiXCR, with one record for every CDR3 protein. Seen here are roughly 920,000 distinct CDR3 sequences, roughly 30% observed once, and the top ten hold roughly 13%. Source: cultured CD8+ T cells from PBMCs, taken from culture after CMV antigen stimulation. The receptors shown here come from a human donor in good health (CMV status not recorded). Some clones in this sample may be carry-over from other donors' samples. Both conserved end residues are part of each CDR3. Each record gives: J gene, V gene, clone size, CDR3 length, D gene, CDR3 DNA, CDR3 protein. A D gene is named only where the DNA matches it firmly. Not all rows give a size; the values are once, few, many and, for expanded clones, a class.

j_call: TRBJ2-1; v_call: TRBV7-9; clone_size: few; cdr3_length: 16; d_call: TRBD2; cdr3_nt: TGTGCCAGCAGACACACTAGCGGGGGGCGGAGCAATGAGCAGTTCTTC; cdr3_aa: CASRHTSGGRSNEQFF
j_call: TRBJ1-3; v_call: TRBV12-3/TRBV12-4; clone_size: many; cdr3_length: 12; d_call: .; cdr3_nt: TGTGCCAGCTCCCCCGGCGGAAACACCATATATTTT; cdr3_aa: CASSPGGNTIYF
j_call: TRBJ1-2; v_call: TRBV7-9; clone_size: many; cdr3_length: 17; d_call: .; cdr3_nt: TGTGCCAGCAGCTTAGTAGCACTCCCGGGACAAGGTTTGGGCTACACCTTC; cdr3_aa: CASSLVALPGQGLGYTF
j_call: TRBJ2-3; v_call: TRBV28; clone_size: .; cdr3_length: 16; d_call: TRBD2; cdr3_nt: TGTGCCAGCAGTCTTGGGCTAGCGGGGATCACAGATACGCAGTATTTT; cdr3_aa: CASSLGLAGITDTQYF
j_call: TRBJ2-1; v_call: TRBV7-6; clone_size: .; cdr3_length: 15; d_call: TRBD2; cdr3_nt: TGTGCCAGCAGCCAACTAGCGGGGCGCTACAATGAGCAGTTATTC; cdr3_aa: CASSQLAGRYNEQLF
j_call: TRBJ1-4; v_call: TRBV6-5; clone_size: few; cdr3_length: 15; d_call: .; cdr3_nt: TGTGCCAGCAGTTACTCGCAGGACTTGGGTGAAAAACTGTTTTTT; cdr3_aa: CASSYSQDLGEKLFF
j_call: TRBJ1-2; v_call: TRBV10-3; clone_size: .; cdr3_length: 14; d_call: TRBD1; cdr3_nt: TGTGCCATCGGATTTGGGACAGTTAACTATGACTACACCTTC; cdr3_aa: CAIGFGTVNYDYTF
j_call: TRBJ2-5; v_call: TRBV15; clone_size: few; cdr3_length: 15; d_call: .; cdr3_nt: TGTGCCACCAGCAGAGTTACCAGGGGAGAAGAGACCCAGTACTTC; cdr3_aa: CATSRVTRGEETQYF
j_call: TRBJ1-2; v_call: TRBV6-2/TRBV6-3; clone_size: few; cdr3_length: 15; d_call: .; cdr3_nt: TGTGCCAGCAGTTCCGTGGACAGCCCTAACTATGGCTACACCTTC; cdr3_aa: CASSSVDSPNYGYTF
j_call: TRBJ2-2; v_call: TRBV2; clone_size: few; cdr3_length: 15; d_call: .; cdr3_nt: TGTGCCAGCAGTGGGAGGACAACGAACACCGGGGAGCTGTTTTTT; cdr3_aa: CASSGRTTNTGELFF
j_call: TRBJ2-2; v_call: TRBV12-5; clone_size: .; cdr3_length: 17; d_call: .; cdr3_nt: TGTGCTAGTGGTTTGGTATCAACGGGGGAAATGAACGGGGAGCTGTTTTTT; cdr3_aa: CASGLVSTGEMNGELFF
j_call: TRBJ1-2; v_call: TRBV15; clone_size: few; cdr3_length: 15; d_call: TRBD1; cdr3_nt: TGTGCCACCTGCCCGAGGGACAGGGCCGCCAATGGCTACACCTTC; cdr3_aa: CATCPRDRAANGYTF
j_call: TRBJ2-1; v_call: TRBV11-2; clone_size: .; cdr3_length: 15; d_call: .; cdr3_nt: TGTGCCAGCAGCTATCAGGGGGGGCACAACAATGAGCAGTTCTTC; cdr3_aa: CASSYQGGHNNEQFF
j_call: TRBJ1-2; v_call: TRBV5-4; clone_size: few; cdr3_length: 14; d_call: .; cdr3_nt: TGTGCCAGCAGCTTGGAGGGGTACAACTATGGCTACACCTTC; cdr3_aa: CASSLEGYNYGYTF
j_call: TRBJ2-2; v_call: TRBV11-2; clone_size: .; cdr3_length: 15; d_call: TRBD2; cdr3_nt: TGTGCCAGCAGCTTACTAGCGGTGAGCCCCGGGGAGCTGTTTTTT; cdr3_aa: CASSLLAVSPGELFF
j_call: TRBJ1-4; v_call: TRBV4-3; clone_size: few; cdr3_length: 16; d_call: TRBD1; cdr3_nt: TGCGCCAGCAGCCATTTCTGGACAGGTTCGAATGAAAAACTGTTTTTT; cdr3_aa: CASSHFWTGSNEKLFF
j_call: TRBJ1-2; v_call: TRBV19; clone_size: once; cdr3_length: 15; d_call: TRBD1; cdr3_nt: TGTGCCAGTGGGATCTTGACAGGGCTGGACTATGGCTACACCTTC; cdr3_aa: CASGILTGLDYGYTF
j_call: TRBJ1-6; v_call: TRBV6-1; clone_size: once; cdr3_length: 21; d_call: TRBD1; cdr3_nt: TGTGCCAGCACGACCGCACGACTAGGGGGCACCGACGGCGGGGGAGTATCACCCCTCCACTTT; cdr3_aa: CASTTARLGGTDGGGVSPLHF
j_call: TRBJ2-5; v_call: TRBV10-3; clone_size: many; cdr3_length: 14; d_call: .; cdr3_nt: TGTGCCATCAGTGTGAGCCAGGGGCAAGAGACCCAGTACTTC; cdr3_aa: CAISVSQGQETQYF
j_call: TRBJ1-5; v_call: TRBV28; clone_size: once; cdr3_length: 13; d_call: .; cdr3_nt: TGTGCCAGCAGTTTTCCGATGGATCAGCCCCAGCATTTT; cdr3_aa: CASSFPMDQPQHF
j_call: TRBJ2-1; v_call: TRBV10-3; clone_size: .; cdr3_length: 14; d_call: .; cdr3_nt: TGTGCCATCAGCCAGGGACCGGAGGACAATGAGCAGTTCTTC; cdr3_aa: CAISQGPEDNEQFF
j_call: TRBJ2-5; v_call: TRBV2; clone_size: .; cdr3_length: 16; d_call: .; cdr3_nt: TGTGCCAGCAGTGCCGCTGGAGGTACCACCATCGGGACCCAGTACTTC; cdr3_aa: CASSAAGGTTIGTQYF
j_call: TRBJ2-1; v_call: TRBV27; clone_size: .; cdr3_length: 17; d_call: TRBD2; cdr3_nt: TGTGCCAGCAGTTCCCCCCTTCTAGCGGGTGAGACCAATGAGCAGTTCTTC; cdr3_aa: CASSSPLLAGETNEQFF
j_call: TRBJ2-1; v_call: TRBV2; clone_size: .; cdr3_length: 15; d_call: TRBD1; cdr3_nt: TGTGCCAGCCCATTACGGGACAGGGGGTCAAATGAGCAGTTCTTC; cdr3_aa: CASPLRDRGSNEQFF
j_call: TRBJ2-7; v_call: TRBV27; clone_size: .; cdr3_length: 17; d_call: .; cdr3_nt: TGTGCCAGCAAGGGTCCGGGGATCACGAAAAGGGGCTACGAGCAGTACTTC; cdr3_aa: CASKGPGITKRGYEQYF
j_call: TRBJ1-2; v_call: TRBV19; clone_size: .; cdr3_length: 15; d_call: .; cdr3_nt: TGTGCCAGTAATCCCGCAATTGGGGGTAACTATGGCTACACCTTC; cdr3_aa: CASNPAIGGNYGYTF
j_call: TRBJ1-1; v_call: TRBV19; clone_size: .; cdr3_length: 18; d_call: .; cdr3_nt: TGTGCCAGAAGTCTCCAGGCCAGGGCACTCAGGGTGAACACTGAAGCTTTCTTT; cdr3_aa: CARSLQARALRVNTEAFF
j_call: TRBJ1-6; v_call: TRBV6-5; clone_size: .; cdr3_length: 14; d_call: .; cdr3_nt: TGTGCCAGCAGTTACCGACAGATTAATTCACCCCTCCACTTT; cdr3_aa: CASSYRQINSPLHF
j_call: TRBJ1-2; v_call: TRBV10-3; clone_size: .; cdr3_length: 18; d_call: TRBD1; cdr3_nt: TGTGCCATCAGTGAGTCCACCGACAGGGGTCCCACCGTCCTTAGCTACACCTTC; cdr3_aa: CAISESTDRGPTVLSYTF
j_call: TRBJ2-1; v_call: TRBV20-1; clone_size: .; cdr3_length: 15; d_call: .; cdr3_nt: TGCAGTGCTTGGAGCGGGTTCACCTCCTACAATGAGCAGTTCTTC; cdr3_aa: CSAWSGFTSYNEQFF
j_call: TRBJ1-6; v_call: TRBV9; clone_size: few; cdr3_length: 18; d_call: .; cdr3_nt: TGTGCCAGCAGCGTCCCGTACGGGGGGAGCTCCTATAATTCACCCCTCCACTTT; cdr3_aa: CASSVPYGGSSYNSPLHF
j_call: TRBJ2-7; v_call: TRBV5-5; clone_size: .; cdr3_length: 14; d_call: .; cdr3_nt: TGTGCCAGCAGCTTGTCGCGGGGTCGGTACGAGCAGTACTTC; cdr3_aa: CASSLSRGRYEQYF
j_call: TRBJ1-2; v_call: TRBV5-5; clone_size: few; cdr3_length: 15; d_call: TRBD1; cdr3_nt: TGTGCCAGCAGCCCCGACAGGGGGCCGAACTATGGCTACACCTTC; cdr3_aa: CASSPDRGPNYGYTF
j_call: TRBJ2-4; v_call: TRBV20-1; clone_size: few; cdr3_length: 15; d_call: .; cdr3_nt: TGCAGTGCTAGAGATCGCGGGTTAGCCAAAAACATTCAGTACTTC; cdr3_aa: CSARDRGLAKNIQYF
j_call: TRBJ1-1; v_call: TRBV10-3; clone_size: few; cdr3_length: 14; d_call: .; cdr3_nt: TGTGCCATCACCAACTCGGGTGGGGCGGCTGAAGCTTTCTTT; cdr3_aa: CAITNSGGAAEAFF
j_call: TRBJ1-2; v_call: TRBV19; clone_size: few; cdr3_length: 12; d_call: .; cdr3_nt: TGTGCCAGTAGTACAGGGCTCGTCGGCTACACCTTC; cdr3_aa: CASSTGLVGYTF
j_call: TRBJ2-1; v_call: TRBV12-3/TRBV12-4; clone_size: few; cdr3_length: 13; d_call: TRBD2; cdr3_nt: TGTGCCTGTGCGGGGGGGATGTTCAATGAGCAGTTCTTC; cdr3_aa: CACAGGMFNEQFF
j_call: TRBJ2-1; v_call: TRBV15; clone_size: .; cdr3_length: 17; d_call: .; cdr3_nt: TGTGCCACCAGCAGAGATAGGGGCCAGGGGTCCTACAATGAGCAGTTCTTC; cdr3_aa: CATSRDRGQGSYNEQFF
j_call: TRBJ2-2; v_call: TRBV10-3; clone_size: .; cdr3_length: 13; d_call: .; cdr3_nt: TGTGCCATCAGTACCGGGGGGCCCGGGGAGCTGTTTTTT; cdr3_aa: CAISTGGPGELFF
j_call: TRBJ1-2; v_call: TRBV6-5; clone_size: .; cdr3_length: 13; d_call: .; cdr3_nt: TGTGCCAGCACTGGGAACGTAAACTATGGCTACACCTTC; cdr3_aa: CASTGNVNYGYTF
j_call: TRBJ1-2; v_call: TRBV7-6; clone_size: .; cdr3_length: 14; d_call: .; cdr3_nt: TGTGCCAGCAGCTCGCGGGGGGGGGGTAGTGGCTACACCTTC; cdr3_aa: CASSSRGGGSGYTF
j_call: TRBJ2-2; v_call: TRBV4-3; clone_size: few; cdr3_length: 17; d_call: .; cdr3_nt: TGCGCCAGCAGCCAAGATCGTAGTGCCGGGAACACCGGGGAGCTGTTTTTT; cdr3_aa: CASSQDRSAGNTGELFF